This T cell receptor (beta chain) stems from a study of blood T cell repertoires in COVID-19. Overall study context: Donors in the United States, Italy and Spain gave samples during acute or convalescent COVID-19. From T cells, B-cell-depleted T cells, or PBMCs came the material, which was cDNA or gDNA.

Original processing notes: Reference gene primer amplification gave estimated nucleated cell counts. Only in-frame clones appear in the TCRdb table, and some are missing; sequencing was by immunoSEQ multiplex PCR. V and J calls and clone size follow that table, whereas D and trimming were derived from the DNA. The sample holds about 170,000 clones, around 85% seen once. CDR3 length equals 15 residues. V lost 5 bases to trimming and J lost 1 base; unmatched junction nucleotides: 5. Germline CDR1 is SEHNR and CDR2 is FQNEAQ (reference sequence). This clonotype originated in a human donor with acute or convalescent COVID-19. The donor label of this sample is uncertain. The rearrangement links TRBV7-9 to TRBJ1-1, with 9 bases fitting TRBD1. Sequenced: peripheral blood. As DNA, the CDR3 is TGTGCCAGCAGCCCGGACAGGGGCCAGAACACTGAAGCTTTCTTT. Protein product: CASSPDRGQNTEAFF.